This T cell receptor beta chain emerged from a study of vaccination effects on CD4 cells after COVID-19. Turning to the study itself: Samples collected post-vaccine were obtained a median of 72 days after the second dose. Whole-study findings and limits: Pronounced clonal contraction occurred in clones induced by infection and by vaccine late after vaccination.

Some clones are missing from TCRdb's copy, which holds only in-frame ones; the method was immunoSEQ multiplex PCR. The sample comprises under 35,000 clones, 70% to 75% of which are singletons, and roughly 9% rests with the top ten. Trimming left V 4 bases short and J 4 bases short, with 8 bases between. The CDR3 totals 12 residues. Germline CDR1 reads SGHNT; CDR2 reads YYREEE (reference sequence). Viral peptide pool expansion of antigen-specific CD4+ T cells preceded sequencing in the ViraFEST assay. Researchers isolated CD4+ T cells once approximately 10 days of culture had elapsed. Two-dose vaccination with either BNT162b2 or mRNA-1273 was given to the participants. Comments on this clone: What it binds is unknown.

The source of this sequence is a human donor who received a COVID-19 vaccine. Sequencing used CD4+ T cells from PBMCs cultured with HCoV-NL63 spike peptides, obtained after COVID-19 vaccination. The J gene is TRBJ1-2, the V gene TRBV5-4; D uncertain. Written as DNA, the CDR3 is TGTGCCAGCAGCCCAGTTGGCTATGGCTACACCTTC. Translating it yields CASSPVGYGYTF.